This T cell receptor (beta chain) was sequenced during a study of T-cell memory formation after mild COVID-19. Study-level information: TCR clusters showed largely donor specificity.

Trimming stripped 7 bases from V and 5 bases from J, with 8 bases between. CDR1 and CDR2 from the germline V gene are MNHNY and SVGAGI (reference sequence). This CDR3 has 11 residues. This clonotype was observed a few times. Its antigen is not known. General study results and limits: A second wave expanding day 15 to 37 was CD4+-biased; contracting clones were balanced. Second-wave clones that peaked on day 37 lacked confirmed SARS-CoV-2 specificity.

One entry per CDR3 protein, called by TCRdb with MiXCR from the 5' RACE reads. The data contain roughly 190,000 distinct CDR3 sequences, under 30% of them seen just once; the ten biggest clones take up more than 9.5%. The specimen sequenced was PBMCs or a T cell subset sorted from them (not recorded which). The chain has TRBV6-6 and TRBJ2-5; possible D gene TRBD2, 6 bases. This sequence originates from an adult woman who had mild COVID-19 (a few samples of this study predate the infection). Cell type and time point are not known. In DNA form, the CDR3 reads TGTGCCAGCACGGAGGGGGAGACCCAGTACTTC. It encodes CASTEGETQYF.